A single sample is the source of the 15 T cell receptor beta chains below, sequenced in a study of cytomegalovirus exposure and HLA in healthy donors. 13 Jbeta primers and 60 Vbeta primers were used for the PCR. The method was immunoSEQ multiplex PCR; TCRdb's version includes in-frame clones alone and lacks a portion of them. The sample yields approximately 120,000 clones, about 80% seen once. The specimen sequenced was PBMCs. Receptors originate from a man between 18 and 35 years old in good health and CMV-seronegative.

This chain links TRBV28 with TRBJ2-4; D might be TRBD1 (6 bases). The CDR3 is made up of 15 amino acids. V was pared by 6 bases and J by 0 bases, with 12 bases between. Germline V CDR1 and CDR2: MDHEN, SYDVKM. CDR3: CASRDSGEAKNIQYF. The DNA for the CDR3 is TGTGCCAGCAGAGACTCAGGGGAAGCCAAAAACATTCAGTACTTC.

The CDR3 bases are TGTGCCAGCAGCTTTCGGGGACAGGGAGGCTATGGCTACACCTTC. This translates into CASSFRGQGGYGYTF. The V and J genes are TRBV5-6 and TRBJ1-2; TRBD1 matches 9 bases. Germline V gives CDR1 SGHDT, CDR2 YYEEEE. The CDR3 length is 15 residues. With 2 bases clipped from V and 4 bases from J, the junction kept 6 bases outside the gene matches.

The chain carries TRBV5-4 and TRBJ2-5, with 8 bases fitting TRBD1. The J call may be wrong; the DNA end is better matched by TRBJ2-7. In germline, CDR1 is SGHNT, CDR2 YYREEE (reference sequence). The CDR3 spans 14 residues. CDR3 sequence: CASSPQGAHNEQYF. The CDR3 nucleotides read TGTGCCAGCAGCCCCCAGGGGGCGCACAACGAGCAGTACTTC.

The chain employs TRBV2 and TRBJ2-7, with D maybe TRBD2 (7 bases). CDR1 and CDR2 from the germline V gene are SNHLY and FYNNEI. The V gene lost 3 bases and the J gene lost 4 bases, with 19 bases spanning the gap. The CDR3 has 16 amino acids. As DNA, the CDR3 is TGTGCCAGCAGTGAGAATGGGGGGGGCTCCAAATACGAGCAGTACTTC. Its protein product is CASSENGGGSKYEQYF.

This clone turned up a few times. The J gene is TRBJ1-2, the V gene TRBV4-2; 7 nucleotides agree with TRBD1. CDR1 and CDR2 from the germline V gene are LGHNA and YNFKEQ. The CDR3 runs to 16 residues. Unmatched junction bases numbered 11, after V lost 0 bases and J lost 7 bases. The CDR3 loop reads CASSQELGDRVGGYTF. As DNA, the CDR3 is TGTGCCAGCAGCCAAGAGCTTGGAGACAGGGTTGGTGGCTACACCTTC.

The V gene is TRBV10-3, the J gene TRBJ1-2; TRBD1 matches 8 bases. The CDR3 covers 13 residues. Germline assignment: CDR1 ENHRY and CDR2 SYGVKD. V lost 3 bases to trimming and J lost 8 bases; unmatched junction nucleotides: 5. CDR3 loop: CAISDQQGGGYTF. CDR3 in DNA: TGTGCCATCAGTGACCAACAGGGGGGCGGCTACACCTTC.

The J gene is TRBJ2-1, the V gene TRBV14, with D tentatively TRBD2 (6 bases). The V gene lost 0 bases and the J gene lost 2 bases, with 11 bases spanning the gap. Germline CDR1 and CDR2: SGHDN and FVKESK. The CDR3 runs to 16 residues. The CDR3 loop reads CASSQDPGAAYNEQFF. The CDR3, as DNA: TGTGCCAGCAGCCAAGATCCGGGAGCGGCCTACAATGAGCAGTTCTTC.

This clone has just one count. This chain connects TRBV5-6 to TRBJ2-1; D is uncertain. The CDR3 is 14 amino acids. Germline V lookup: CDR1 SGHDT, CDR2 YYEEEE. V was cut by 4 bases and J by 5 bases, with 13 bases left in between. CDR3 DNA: TGTGCCAGCAGCCAGGCCGGTCTTCACAATGAGCAGTTCTTC. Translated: CASSQAGLHNEQFF.

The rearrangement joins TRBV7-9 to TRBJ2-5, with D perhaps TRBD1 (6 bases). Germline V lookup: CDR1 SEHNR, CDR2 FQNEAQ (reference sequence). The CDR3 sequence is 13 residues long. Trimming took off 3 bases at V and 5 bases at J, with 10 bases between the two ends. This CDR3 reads CASSFRTVETQYF. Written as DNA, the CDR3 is TGTGCCAGCAGCTTTAGGACAGTTGAGACCCAGTACTTC.

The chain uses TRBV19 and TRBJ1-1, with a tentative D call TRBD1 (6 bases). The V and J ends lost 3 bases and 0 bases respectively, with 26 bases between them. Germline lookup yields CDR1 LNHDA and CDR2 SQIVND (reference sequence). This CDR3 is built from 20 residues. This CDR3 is CASSISFTGFRPNVNTEAFF. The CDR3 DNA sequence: TGTGCCAGTAGTATTAGCTTTACAGGGTTTAGACCTAATGTGAACACTGAAGCTTTCTTT.

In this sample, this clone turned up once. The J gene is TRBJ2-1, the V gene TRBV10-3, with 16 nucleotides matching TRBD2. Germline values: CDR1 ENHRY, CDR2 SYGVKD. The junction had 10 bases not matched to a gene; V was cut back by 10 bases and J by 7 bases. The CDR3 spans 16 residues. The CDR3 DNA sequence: TGTGCCACCATGGGGACTAGCGGGGGGGTTATGAATGAGCAGTTCTTC. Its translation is CATMGTSGGVMNEQFF.

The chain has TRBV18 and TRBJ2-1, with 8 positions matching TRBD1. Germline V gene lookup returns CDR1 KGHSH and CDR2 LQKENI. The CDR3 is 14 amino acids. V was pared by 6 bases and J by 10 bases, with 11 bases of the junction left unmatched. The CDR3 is CASSPRQGMGEQFF. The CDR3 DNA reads TGTGCCAGCTCGCCAAGACAGGGGATGGGGGAGCAGTTCTTC. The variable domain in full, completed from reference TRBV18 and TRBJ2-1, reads NAGVMQNPRHLVRRRGQEARLRCSPMKGHSHVYWYRQLPEEGLKFMVYLQKENIIDESGMPKERFSAEFPKEGPSILRIQQVVRGDSAAYFCASSPRQGMGEQFFGPGTRLTVL.

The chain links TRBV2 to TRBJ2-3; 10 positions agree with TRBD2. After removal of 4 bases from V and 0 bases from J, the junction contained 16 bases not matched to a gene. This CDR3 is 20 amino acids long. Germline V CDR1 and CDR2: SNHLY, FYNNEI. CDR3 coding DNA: TGTGCCAGCAGTGTCGGGGTGATAGCGGGGGGTCCCTTTAGCACAGATACGCAGTATTTT. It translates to CASSVGVIAGGPFSTDTQYF.

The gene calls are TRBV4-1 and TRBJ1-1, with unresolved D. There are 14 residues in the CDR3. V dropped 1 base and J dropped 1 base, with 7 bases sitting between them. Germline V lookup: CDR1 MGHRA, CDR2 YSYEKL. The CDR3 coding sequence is TGCGCCAGCAGCCAAGTCGAGGGGAACACTGAAGCTTTCTTT. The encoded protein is CASSQVEGNTEAFF.

The CDR3 region is CASSQATRSGLTYEQYF. CDR3 sequence (DNA): TGCGCCAGCAGCCAAGCTACCAGGTCCGGACTTACCTACGAGCAGTACTTC. J is TRBJ2-7 and V is TRBV4-1; TRBD2 might be the D (5 bases). The V end lost 1 base, the J end lost 2 bases, and 18 bases lay between the germline ends. The CDR3 covers 17 residues. CDR1 and CDR2 (germline): MGHRA, YSYEKL.